The 18 T cell receptor beta chains reported below all come from one sample, sequenced in a study of T cells in Graves' hyperthyroidism and ophthalmopathy. RNA transcripts served as the template for amplifying TCR beta CDR3 regions. A set of HTBI primers served as the primers for a first-round RT-PCR of the TCR CDR3. TCRdb reprocessed the multiplex PCR reads via MiXCR and lists one record per CDR3 protein. The sample holds some 270,000 distinct CDR3 sequences, roughly 13% seen once. Sequenced input: blood. Every receptor here comes from a woman between 35 and 50 years old with Graves' hyperthyroidism.

This clonotype has at least ten counts. The chain carries TRBV19 and TRBJ1-2; the D gene is possibly TRBD1 (6 bases). V dropped 9 bases and J dropped 8 bases, with 16 bases sitting between them. Per germline, CDR1 LNHDA and CDR2 SQIVND (reference sequence). The CDR3 runs to 12 residues. The CDR3 DNA is TGTGCCAGCCGTATAGATGGGGGCGGCTACACCTTC. Its translation: CASRIDGGGYTF.

Ten or more counts support this clonotype. The V and J genes are TRBV3-1 and TRBJ1-5; no firm D call. The ends were cut back, 4 bases at V and 2 bases at J, with 6 bases in the middle. CDR1 is LGHDT, CDR2 YNNKEL, per germline (reference sequence). CDR3 size: 13 residues. CDR3 protein: CASSRLGNQPQHF. CDR3 DNA sequence: TGTGCCAGCAGCCGGCTAGGCAATCAGCCCCAGCATTTT.

This clonotype was counted a few times. The chain links TRBV18 to TRBJ1-5; D is uncertain. Trimming took 3 bases from V and 4 from J, leaving 7 bases between them. This CDR3 spans 13 amino acids. The germline V gene has CDR1 KGHSH and CDR2 LQKENI. In nucleotides, the CDR3 is TGTGCCAGCTCACCCGACAAGAATCAGCCCCAGCATTTT. Its protein product is CASSPDKNQPQHF.

The sample holds many counts of this clonotype. The CDR3 sequence: CATTRRGSAYNEQFF. Here the CDR3 DNA reads TGTGCCACCACCCGCCGGGGGTCGGCCTACAATGAGCAGTTCTTC. V gene TRBV24-1 combines with J gene TRBJ2-1, with D maybe TRBD2 (6 bases). CDR3 length: 15 amino acids. The V and J ends lost 8 bases and 2 bases respectively, with 15 bases between them. CDR1 is KGHDR and CDR2 is SFDVKD in the germline V gene.

In its sample, this clonotype was seen many times. The rearrangement uses TRBV13 and TRBJ1-5; D is possibly TRBD1 (6 bases). V lost 3 bases, J lost 7 bases, and 16 bases lay in between. The CDR3 is 15 amino acids. Germline V gives CDR1 PRHDT, CDR2 FYEKMQ (reference sequence). CDR3 in amino acids: CASSFPRGWGQPQHF. In nucleotides, the CDR3 is TGTGCCAGCAGCTTTCCCAGGGGATGGGGGCAGCCCCAGCATTTT.

In the case of this clonotype: One end of the junction varies from germline; a read error may be responsible. The chain uses TRBV6-2 or TRBV6-3 and TRBJ2-3, with 7 bases matching TRBD2. Germline V gives CDR1 MNHEY, CDR2 SVGEGT. This CDR3 spans 17 amino acids. The CDR3 DNA follows: TGTGCCAACAGTACCACGCGAGGGGCGGGAGACACAGATACGCAGTATTTT. Its translation: CANSTTRGAGDTDTQYF.

This clonotype has at least ten counts. The chain links TRBV11-2 to TRBJ2-1; possibly TRBD1 or TRBD2 for D (5 bases each). With 3 bases removed from V and 15 bases from J, the gap between germline ends came to 12 bases. CDR3 length: 11 amino acids. Germline loops: CDR1 SGHAT, CDR2 FQNNGV. CDR3: CASSFRDGMFF. The CDR3 region has the DNA TGTGCCAGCAGCTTCCGGGACGGAATGTTCTTC.

Regarding this clonotype: This may be a read error: a much more frequent sequence differs by one nucleotide. The chain joins TRBV30 to TRBJ2-7; no clear D. This CDR3 spans 12 amino acids. CDR1 and CDR2 (germline): GTSNPN, SVGIG (reference sequence). In DNA, the CDR3 is TGTGCTTCCGAACCGTTTGGCCACGAGCAGTACTTC. Protein sequence: CASEPFGHEQYF.

This clonotype has more than one count but fewer than ten. V and J are TRBV20-1 and TRBJ1-1; D may be TRBD1 (6 bases). V lost 6 bases and J 4 bases, leaving 18 bases between the germline ends. CDR1 is DFQATT, CDR2 SNEGSKA, per germline (reference sequence). The CDR3 contains 14 residues. DNA of the CDR3: TGCAGTGCGGACCACAGGGATTCGGGCACTGAAGCTTTCTTT. As protein: CSADHRDSGTEAFF.

This clonotype was detected many times. The rearrangement links TRBV6-1 to TRBJ1-1, with D possibly being TRBD1 (5 bases). The V end was cut by 3 bases, the J end by 1 base, with 9 bases between. The CDR3 covers 14 residues. Per the germline V gene, CDR1 is MNHNS and CDR2 is SASEGT. In nucleotides, the CDR3 is TGTGCCAGCAGTGAGGGGGTGGCGAACACTGAAGCTTTCTTT. Its translation: CASSEGVANTEAFF.

At least ten counts were recorded for this clonotype. The rearrangement links TRBV18 to TRBJ2-1, with TRBD1 matching 7 bases. The CDR3 spans 14 residues. Germline CDR1 and CDR2: KGHSH and LQKENI. Losses at the gene ends were 0 bases for V and 16 bases for J; bases not matched to a gene: 12. The CDR3 DNA reads as TGTGCCAGCTCACCACCCCGAACCGGGACAGCCTTATTCTTC. This sequence encodes CASSPPRTGTALFF.

The chain couples TRBV5-4 to TRBJ2-5; no firm D call. CDR1 and CDR2 from the germline V gene are SGHNT and YYREEE (reference sequence). The CDR3 loop spans 13 amino acids. The V and J ends lost 9 bases and 2 bases respectively, with 14 bases between them. CDR3 coding DNA: TGTGCCACAGGTCCCTTACAACAAGAGACCCAGTACTTC. The encoded protein is CATGPLQQETQYF.

This clonotype occurred a few times. V and J are TRBV20-1 and TRBJ2-7; D possibly corresponds to TRBD1 (6 bases). CDR1 DFQATT and CDR2 SNEGSKA come from the germline V gene (reference sequence). Trimming pared 5 bases from V and 0 bases from J, leaving 17 bases between. The CDR3 totals 15 residues. The CDR3 loop reads CSAGPWGPSSYEQYF. CDR3 sequence (DNA): TGCAGTGCTGGCCCCTGGGGGCCCAGCTCCTACGAGCAGTACTTC.

This clonotype appeared many times. The chain couples TRBV7-2 to TRBJ2-7; 10 bases line up with TRBD2. Per germline, CDR1 SGHTA and CDR2 FQGNSA. V lost 0 bases to trimming and J lost 7 bases; unmatched junction nucleotides: 6. This CDR3 has 15 amino acids. Here the CDR3 reads CASSLALAGAREQYF. For the CDR3, the DNA is TGTGCCAGCAGCTTAGCCCTAGCGGGAGCAAGGGAGCAGTACTTC.

There are many counts of this clonotype. At one end, the junction sequence differs from germline, possibly due to a read error. J is TRBJ2-7 and V is TRBV12-5; tentative D call: TRBD2 (5 bases). CDR1 and CDR2 (germline): LGHNT, FRNRAP. The CDR3 contains 15 residues. The CDR3 bases are TGTGCTAGTGGTTCTCCCTCCGGGAACCAATACGGGCAGTACTTC. Translated, it gives CASGSPSGNQYGQYF.

Ten or more counts support this clonotype. This chain uses TRBV7-8 with TRBJ2-5, with D uncertain. Germline CDR1 SGHVS, CDR2 FQNEAQ. V was cut by 1 base and J by 5 bases, with 5 bases left in between. This CDR3 contains 12 residues. This CDR3 is CASSLGWETQYF. CDR3 DNA sequence: TGTGCCAGCAGCTTAGGATGGGAGACCCAGTACTTC.

This clonotype came up a few times. The chain recombines TRBV5-1 with TRBJ2-2; possible D gene TRBD2, 6 bases. The CDR3 loop spans 15 amino acids. V gave up 0 bases and J gave up 4 bases, with 10 bases separating them. Germline lookup yields CDR1 SGHRS and CDR2 YFSETQ. The CDR3 spells CASSLAGSSTGELFF. CDR3 DNA: TGCGCCAGCAGCTTGGCCGGGAGTAGCACCGGGGAGCTGTTTTTT. Supplemented by reference TRBV5-1 and TRBJ2-2, the full variable domain reads KAGVTQTPRYLIKTRGQQVTLSCSPISGHRSVSWYQQTPGQGLQFLFEYFSETQRNKGNFPGRFSGRQFSNSRSEMNVSTLELGDSALYLCASSLAGSSTGELFFGEGSRLTVL.

This clonotype was counted ten times or more. This chain connects TRBV3-1 to TRBJ1-2; 7 bases match TRBD1. The CDR3 is made up of 12 amino acids. J was trimmed by 10 bases and V by 4 bases; bases with no gene match: 6. Germline CDR1 and CDR2: LGHDT and YNNKEL (reference sequence). This CDR3 reads CASSRDRVDYTF. The CDR3 bases are TGTGCCAGCAGCCGCGACAGGGTAGACTACACCTTC.